This TCR beta chain emerged from a study of T cells in localized non-small cell lung cancer (dated by TCRdb to the early 2020s). In terms of the full investigation: T cell repertoires of 200 to 250 early-stage NSCLC patients were analyzed, with tumors being compared against uninvolved tumor-adjacent lungs. All 240 or so NSCLC patients in the cohort were treatment-naive and had localized lung tumors that were resected. A mean age of roughly 66 years was recorded for the NSCLC patients, of whom 129 were male and 95 to 110 were female. What the research found in general, with its limitations: Uninvolved tumor-adjacent lung showed the highest T cell clonality, higher than tumor, which suggests more focused antigenic responses in the uninvolved tumor-adjacent lung. A median of roughly 56 of the top 100 tumor clones were detected in paired uninvolved adjacent lung, and approximately 28 of these tumor clones were also found among the top 100 clones of the paired uninvolved adjacent lung. Higher T cell density in blood was associated with longer overall survival, whereas higher clonality in adjacent lung was associated with shorter survival. Because the study design was exploratory, TCR variables were selected using unadjusted p-values without false-discovery rate correction. Multi-region tumor sequencing was not performed, so intratumor heterogeneity could not be excluded.

From cysteine to phenylalanine, the CDR3 is 17 amino acids long. Here the CDR3 DNA is all that survives: 51 bases in frame from base 1. From a lookup of the germline V gene, CDR1 and CDR2 are ENHRY and SYGVKD. Ends trimmed: V by 10 bases, J by 7 bases; bases unmatched to a gene: 19. Details on this clone: The specificity of this receptor is unknown. The sample holds no much larger clone one base away, and base qualities are not on file.

At diagnosis, tumor, uninvolved tumor-adjacent lung and peripheral blood were collected and then preserved as a mix of FFPE and fresh-frozen material. For TCR repertoire profiling, the blood samples were analyzed as peripheral blood mononuclear cells. The immunoSEQ Assay was used to sequence TCR beta CDR3 regions from DNA. The original pipeline was this. To compute T cell density, TCR beta template counts were normalized to usable DNA, which was estimated by amplifying housekeeping genes. Richness was estimated using the preseqR package, with extrapolation to 400,000 templates for PBMC samples and to 120,000 templates for tissue samples. Clonality was calculated as one minus Pielou's evenness. To identify tissue-enriched TCRs, differential abundance testing was run on productive amino-acid clonotypes with a minimum total count of 5 and an alpha of 0.1. The Jaccard Index and the Morisita Overlap Index were used to quantify repertoire overlap between compartments. GLIPH grouped TCR beta CDR3s together with public tetramer-defined viral CDR3s, and a viral motif had to include at least three viral sequences and show V-gene enrichment. In TCRdb, the immuneACCESS table is reduced to in-frame sequences with V and J assigned. These tables do not hold every clone; where another copy was compared, an unresolved V gene accounts for under half, and the others remain unexplained. V and J calls and clone size are given by that table; D and trimming were obtained from the DNA. Here the sample has fewer than 40,000 clones; approximately 72% occur a single time. The top ten constitute about two fifths of the sample.

The source of this sequence is a male donor older than 55 with stage II squamous cell lung carcinoma. The V and J genes are TRBV10-3 and TRBJ2-1; TRBD2 matches 10 bases in the middle. This material consisted of peripheral blood, taken before any cancer treatment. The CDR3 region: CATQENISGRGKNEQFF. The nucleotide sequence reads as follows: TGTGCCACACAAGAGAACATAAGCGGGAGGGGGAAAAATGAGCAGTTCTTC.